This T cell receptor beta chain was recorded in a study of tumor-infiltrating lymphocytes in localized non-small cell lung cancer. Overall study findings and caveats: Tumors had more T cell infiltration than uninvolved lung, per TCRbeta sequencing and CD3 counts.

On this clone: Its antigen is still unknown.

TCRdb's copy holds only in-frame clones and misses some; the assay was immunoSEQ multiplex PCR. The sample comprises some 10,000 clones, roughly 63% of which are singletons, and about a tenth rests with the top ten. Germline lookup yields CDR1 SNHLY and CDR2 FYNNEI. The CDR3 is 16 residues long. With 8 bases clipped from V and 5 bases from J, the junction kept 10 bases outside the gene matches. Sequenced: uninvolved lung tissue not adjacent to the tumor. This sequence was found in a human donor with non-small cell lung cancer. The V call is TRBV2, the J call TRBJ2-1; 12 nucleotides align to TRBD2. In DNA form, the CDR3 reads TGTGCCAGCGGAGGGACTAGCGGGTCGAACGACAATGAGCAGTTCTTC. Translating it yields CASGGTSGSNDNEQFF.